This is a list of T cell receptor beta chains from one sample in a study of T cells in Graves' hyperthyroidism and ophthalmopathy. TCRdb reprocessed the multiplex PCR reads with MiXCR, giving one entry per CDR3 protein. This table holds 550,000 to 600,000 distinct CDR3 sequences, about 14% found once. Sequenced: blood. Receptors were obtained from a young woman with Graves' ophthalmopathy. Each CDR3 is given with its conserved first and last residue. A D gene is named only where the DNA matches it firmly. The size of a clone is reported for some rows only, either as once, few or many, or as a class for expanded clones.

J gene: TRBJ2-5
clone size: many
D gene: TRBD1
V gene: TRBV19
CDR3 DNA: TGTGCCAGTAGTCCGGGGACAGAAGAGACCCAGTACTTC
CDR3 protein: CASSPGTEETQYF

J gene: TRBJ1-6
clone size: .
D gene: TRBD1
V gene: TRBV28
CDR3 DNA: TGTGCCAGCAGTTCAGACGGGACAGGGACTTATAATTCACCCCTCCACTTT
CDR3 protein: CASSSDGTGTYNSPLHF

J gene: TRBJ2-7
clone size: few
D gene: .
V gene: TRBV5-6
CDR3 DNA: TGTGCCAGCAGCCTAATTATTGCGCACGAGCAGTACTTC
CDR3 protein: CASSLIIAHEQYF

J gene: TRBJ2-5
clone size: many
D gene: .
V gene: TRBV19
CDR3 DNA: TGTGCCAGTAGTACCCCTCGGAGGGGGAGGCGGGAGACCCAGTACTTC
CDR3 protein: CASSTPRRGRRETQYF

J gene: TRBJ1-4
clone size: few
D gene: .
V gene: TRBV29-1
CDR3 DNA: TGCAGCGTTGGGGACTTTAATGAAAAACTGTTTTTT
CDR3 protein: CSVGDFNEKLFF

J gene: TRBJ1-1
clone size: many
D gene: .
V gene: TRBV28
CDR3 DNA: TGTGCCAGCAGTCTCGGTCAGCGGGTCACTGAAGCTTTCTTT
CDR3 protein: CASSLGQRVTEAFF

J gene: TRBJ1-2
clone size: .
D gene: .
V gene: TRBV5-6
CDR3 DNA: TGTGCCAGCAGCTGGAGTTTGGGTAACTATGGCTACACCTTC
CDR3 protein: CASSWSLGNYGYTF

J gene: TRBJ2-5
clone size: many
D gene: TRBD2
V gene: TRBV7-8
CDR3 DNA: TGTGCCAGCAGCGACCCTAGCGGGGGTCAAGAGACCCAGTACTTC
CDR3 protein: CASSDPSGGQETQYF

J gene: TRBJ2-3
clone size: many
D gene: TRBD2
V gene: TRBV6-1
CDR3 DNA: TGTGCCAGCAGCGGACTAGGAATAGATACGCAGTATTTT
CDR3 protein: CASSGLGIDTQYF

J gene: TRBJ2-5
clone size: few
D gene: .
V gene: TRBV27
CDR3 DNA: TGTGCCAGCAGGTCCACCGGGACTGGCCTCATCACCCAGTACTTC
CDR3 protein: CASRSTGTGLITQYF

J gene: TRBJ2-2
clone size: many
D gene: .
V gene: TRBV4-2
CDR3 DNA: TGTGCCAGCCGCAGTTCCGGGGAGCTGTTTTTT
CDR3 protein: CASRSSGELFF

J gene: TRBJ2-7
clone size: many
D gene: TRBD2
V gene: TRBV7-2
CDR3 DNA: TGTGCCAGCAGCTACGTCCCGGGACTAGCGGGAGGGCCCTTAAGGCAGTACTTC
CDR3 protein: CASSYVPGLAGGPLRQYF

J gene: TRBJ2-7
clone size: .
D gene: TRBD2
V gene: TRBV4-3
CDR3 DNA: TGCGCCAGCAGCCAATCCGCCGGACTAGCGGGAGTCCGTGAGCAGTACTTC
CDR3 protein: CASSQSAGLAGVREQYF

J gene: TRBJ2-7
clone size: many
D gene: .
V gene: TRBV5-1
CDR3 DNA: TGCGCCAGCAGCTGGGGACTTTCCTACGAGCAGTACTTC
CDR3 protein: CASSWGLSYEQYF

J gene: TRBJ2-2
clone size: many
D gene: TRBD1
V gene: TRBV11-3
CDR3 DNA: TGTGCCAGCAGCGTGGGACAGGGAACATACGGGGAGCTGTTTTTT
CDR3 protein: CASSVGQGTYGELFF

J gene: TRBJ2-5
clone size: many
D gene: .
V gene: TRBV20-1
CDR3 DNA: TGCAGTGCTAGTGATCGGGAGGAGACCCAGTACTTC
CDR3 protein: CSASDREETQYF

J gene: TRBJ2-1
clone size: many
D gene: TRBD2
V gene: TRBV24-1
CDR3 DNA: TGTGCCACCAGTGATTCGTGGACTAGCAGCTCCTACAATGAGCAGTTCTTC
CDR3 protein: CATSDSWTSSSYNEQFF

J gene: TRBJ2-7
clone size: .
D gene: .
V gene: TRBV20-1
CDR3 DNA: TGCAGTGGGACGGGAGAGCTGAACTACGAGCAGTGCTTC
CDR3 protein: CSGTGELNYEQCF

J gene: TRBJ2-3
clone size: many
D gene: TRBD1
V gene: TRBV28
CDR3 DNA: TGTGCCAGCAGTTCTGCCGGGACAGGGGCGAAAGATACGCAGTATTTT
CDR3 protein: CASSSAGTGAKDTQYF

J gene: TRBJ2-7
clone size: many
D gene: TRBD2
V gene: TRBV18
CDR3 DNA: TGTGCCAGCTCACCAATGCGTGGGCTAGCGGGAGAGGGCGAGCAGTACTTC
CDR3 protein: CASSPMRGLAGEGEQYF

J gene: TRBJ2-1
clone size: many
D gene: .
V gene: TRBV7-9
CDR3 DNA: TGTGCCAGCAGCTTAGTGGGTTTGGAGCAGTTCTTC
CDR3 protein: CASSLVGLEQFF

J gene: TRBJ2-5
clone size: many
D gene: TRBD2
V gene: TRBV2
CDR3 DNA: TGTGCCAGCAGTGAAGATGCGGGAGGACAAGAGACCCAGTACTTC
CDR3 protein: CASSEDAGGQETQYF

J gene: TRBJ2-7
clone size: .
D gene: TRBD1
V gene: TRBV5-8
CDR3 DNA: TGTGCCAGCAGCTCCAACCCGGGACAGTGGACCTACGAGCAGTACTTC
CDR3 protein: CASSSNPGQWTYEQYF

J gene: TRBJ2-7
clone size: many
D gene: TRBD2
V gene: TRBV5-1
CDR3 DNA: TGCGCCAGCAGCTTGGAGGCTAGCGGGAGCTACGAGCAGTACTTC
CDR3 protein: CASSLEASGSYEQYF

J gene: TRBJ2-7
clone size: many
D gene: TRBD2
V gene: TRBV6-2/TRBV6-3
CDR3 DNA: TGTGCCAGCAGACCCGGGACTAGCTCCTACGAGCAGTACTTC
CDR3 protein: CASRPGTSSYEQYF

J gene: TRBJ2-1
clone size: many
D gene: TRBD2
V gene: TRBV15
CDR3 DNA: TGTGCCACCAGCAGAGCGGTGGCTAGCGGGAGGGCAGTCGATGAGCAGTTCTTC
CDR3 protein: CATSRAVASGRAVDEQFF

J gene: TRBJ1-2
clone size: many
D gene: TRBD1
V gene: TRBV7-2
CDR3 DNA: TGTGCCAGCAGCGATACCGGGACAGCCTATGGCTACACCTTC
CDR3 protein: CASSDTGTAYGYTF

J gene: TRBJ2-7
clone size: many
D gene: .
V gene: TRBV7-8
CDR3 DNA: TGTGCCAGCAACATGGGCTACGCCCAGGGGATGTTCTACGAGCAGTACTTC
CDR3 protein: CASNMGYAQGMFYEQYF

J gene: TRBJ2-3
clone size: many
D gene: .
V gene: TRBV5-6
CDR3 DNA: TGTGCCAGCAGCGCCTTGGGAGCGGGCACAGATACGCAGTATTTT
CDR3 protein: CASSALGAGTDTQYF

J gene: TRBJ2-7
clone size: many
D gene: .
V gene: TRBV11-1
CDR3 DNA: TGTGCCAGCAGCATACAGGGCTACGAGCAGTACTTC
CDR3 protein: CASSIQGYEQYF

J gene: TRBJ1-4
clone size: few
D gene: TRBD1
V gene: TRBV29-1
CDR3 DNA: TGCAGCGTTAGGAAACAGGGGGCAACTAATGAAAAACTGTTTTTT
CDR3 protein: CSVRKQGATNEKLFF

J gene: TRBJ2-7
clone size: many
D gene: .
V gene: TRBV19
CDR3 DNA: TGTGCCAGTAGTATCTTCCATAAACCTTCCTACGAGCAGTACTTC
CDR3 protein: CASSIFHKPSYEQYF

J gene: TRBJ2-1
clone size: few
D gene: TRBD2
V gene: TRBV7-9
CDR3 DNA: TGTGCCAGCAGCTTGGGACTAGCGGGAGAGACCTACAATGAGCAGTTCTTC
CDR3 protein: CASSLGLAGETYNEQFF

J gene: TRBJ1-1
clone size: many
D gene: TRBD1
V gene: TRBV2
CDR3 DNA: TGTGCCAGCAGTGTGGGACAGGGATCGGTAGCTTTCTTT
CDR3 protein: CASSVGQGSVAFF

J gene: TRBJ1-5
clone size: many
D gene: TRBD1
V gene: TRBV27
CDR3 DNA: TGTGCCAGCAGCTACCGGGACAGGCATCAGCCCCAGCATTTT
CDR3 protein: CASSYRDRHQPQHF

J gene: TRBJ1-1
clone size: few
D gene: .
V gene: TRBV11-2
CDR3 DNA: TGTGCCAGCAGCTTAGCCCCCACCGTGAACACTGAAGCTTTCTTT
CDR3 protein: CASSLAPTVNTEAFF

J gene: TRBJ2-1
clone size: many
D gene: .
V gene: TRBV7-9
CDR3 DNA: TGTGCCAGCAGCCGGGGGGCGGGTACGTACAATGAGCAGTTCTTC
CDR3 protein: CASSRGAGTYNEQFF

J gene: TRBJ2-7
clone size: many
D gene: .
V gene: TRBV5-1
CDR3 DNA: TGCGCCAGCAGGTCGGGGATAGGCTTTCCAGGGGACGAGCAGTACTTC
CDR3 protein: CASRSGIGFPGDEQYF

J gene: TRBJ2-5
clone size: many
D gene: TRBD2
V gene: TRBV24-1
CDR3 DNA: TGTGCCACCAGTGATTTCGTAGCGGGAGTAGGAGAGACCCAGTACTTC
CDR3 protein: CATSDFVAGVGETQYF

J gene: TRBJ2-3
clone size: .
D gene: TRBD2
V gene: TRBV7-2
CDR3 DNA: TGTGCCAGCAGATGGACTAGCGGACCTAGCACAGATACGCAGTATTTT
CDR3 protein: CASRWTSGPSTDTQYF

J gene: TRBJ2-2
clone size: .
D gene: .
V gene: TRBV6-5
CDR3 DNA: TGTGCCAGCAGTTACTCGCTGTCAGGGCCCGGGGAGCTGTTTTTT
CDR3 protein: CASSYSLSGPGELFF

J gene: TRBJ2-7
clone size: few
D gene: TRBD1
V gene: TRBV27
CDR3 DNA: TGTGCCAGCAGTTTAAGGAGCCTGGACAGGCTCCACTCCTACGAGCAGTACTTC
CDR3 protein: CASSLRSLDRLHSYEQYF

J gene: TRBJ2-2
clone size: many
D gene: .
V gene: TRBV6-1
CDR3 DNA: TGTGCCAGTCGACAGAACACCGGGGAGCTGTTTTTT
CDR3 protein: CASRQNTGELFF

J gene: TRBJ2-5
clone size: .
D gene: .
V gene: TRBV7-6
CDR3 DNA: TGTGCCAGCAGCTTATCCCCGAAGGACCAAGAGACCCAGTACTTC
CDR3 protein: CASSLSPKDQETQYF

J gene: TRBJ1-3
clone size: .
D gene: .
V gene: TRBV7-9
CDR3 DNA: TGTGCCAGCAGCTTGGCAGGGTACTCTGGAAACACCATATATTTT
CDR3 protein: CASSLAGYSGNTIYF

J gene: TRBJ2-3
clone size: many
D gene: .
V gene: TRBV5-1
CDR3 DNA: TGCGCCAGCAGCTTGGCCATAGGTACAGATACGCAGTATTTT
CDR3 protein: CASSLAIGTDTQYF

J gene: TRBJ1-4
clone size: few
D gene: .
V gene: TRBV27
CDR3 DNA: TGTGCCAGCAGTTCGTTACGGGGCAAAAATGAAAAACTGTTTTTT
CDR3 protein: CASSSLRGKNEKLFF

J gene: TRBJ1-2
clone size: many
D gene: .
V gene: TRBV7-6
CDR3 DNA: TGTGCCAGCAGCTTAAGGGCAGGGGAGGACTATGGCTACACCTTC
CDR3 protein: CASSLRAGEDYGYTF

J gene: TRBJ2-3
clone size: .
D gene: TRBD2
V gene: TRBV6-2/TRBV6-3
CDR3 DNA: TGTGCCAGCAGCAGAACTAGCGGGAGCGCAGGTACGCAGTATTTT
CDR3 protein: CASSRTSGSAGTQYF

J gene: TRBJ2-1
clone size: few
D gene: .
V gene: TRBV5-4
CDR3 DNA: TGTGCCAGCAGCTTGGGTCAGGTCCATGAGCAGTTCTTC
CDR3 protein: CASSLGQVHEQFF

J gene: TRBJ2-1
clone size: .
D gene: .
V gene: TRBV20-1
CDR3 DNA: TGCAGTGCTAGTTTATCGGGAGACCTCTACAATGAGCAGTTCTTC
CDR3 protein: CSASLSGDLYNEQFF

J gene: TRBJ1-5
clone size: .
D gene: .
V gene: TRBV28
CDR3 DNA: TGTGCCAGCAAGAGCCGATGGGGCAATCAGCCCCAGCATTTT
CDR3 protein: CASKSRWGNQPQHF